The TCR beta chain described here comes from a study of cytomegalovirus exposure and HLA in healthy donors. Amplification used 60 Vbeta primers and 13 Jbeta primers. The authors' processing: Later, an analysis found 75 million to 90 million unique TCR beta chains, and 8.5 million to 14 million of these were shared. Assay used: immunoSEQ multiplex PCR; TCRdb lists only in-frame clones, some missing. The V and J calls and clone size were taken over from that table, and D and trimming were inferred from the DNA. The sample shows approximately 110,000 clones, 73% of them seen only once. The CDR3 is 16 amino acids. CDR1 is SGHRS, CDR2 YFSETQ, per germline. V was trimmed by 0 bases and J by 0 bases, leaving 7 bases between them. This clone occurred a few times.

The clonotype was recovered from a middle-aged woman in good health and CMV-seronegative. The chain couples TRBV5-1 to TRBJ2-6; D is ambiguous. Sequences were obtained from PBMCs. This CDR3 is CASSLGALSGANVLTF. CDR3 coding DNA: TGCGCCAGCAGCTTGGGGGCCCTCTCTGGGGCCAACGTCCTGACTTTC.